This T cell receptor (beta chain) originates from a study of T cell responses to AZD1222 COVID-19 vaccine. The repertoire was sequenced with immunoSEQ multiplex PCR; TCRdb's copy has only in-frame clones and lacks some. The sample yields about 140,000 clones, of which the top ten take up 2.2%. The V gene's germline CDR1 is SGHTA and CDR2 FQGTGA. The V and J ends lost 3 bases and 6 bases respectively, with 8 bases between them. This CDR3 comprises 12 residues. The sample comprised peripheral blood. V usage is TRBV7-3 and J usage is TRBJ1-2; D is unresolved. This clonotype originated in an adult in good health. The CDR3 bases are TGTGCCAGCAGCTTCCCGGCGAATGGCTACACCTTC. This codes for CASSFPANGYTF.